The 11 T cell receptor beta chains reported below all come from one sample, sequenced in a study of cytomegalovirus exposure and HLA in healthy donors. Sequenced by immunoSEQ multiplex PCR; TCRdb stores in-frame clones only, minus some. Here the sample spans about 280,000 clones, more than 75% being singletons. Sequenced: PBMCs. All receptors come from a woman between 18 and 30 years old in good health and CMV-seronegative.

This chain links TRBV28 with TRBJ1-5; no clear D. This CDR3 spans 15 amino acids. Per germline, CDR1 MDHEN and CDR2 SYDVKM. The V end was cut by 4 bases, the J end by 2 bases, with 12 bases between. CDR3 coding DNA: TGTGCCAGCAGTTCGGGGAAAGCGGGCAATCAGCCCCAGCATTTT. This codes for CASSSGKAGNQPQHF.

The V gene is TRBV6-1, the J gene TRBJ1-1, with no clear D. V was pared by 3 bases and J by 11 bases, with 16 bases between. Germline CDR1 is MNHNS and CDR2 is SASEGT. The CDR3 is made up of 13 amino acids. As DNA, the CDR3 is TGTGCCAGCAGTGACGGAGGATTAGTTTCGGCTTTCTTT. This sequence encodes CASSDGGLVSAFF.

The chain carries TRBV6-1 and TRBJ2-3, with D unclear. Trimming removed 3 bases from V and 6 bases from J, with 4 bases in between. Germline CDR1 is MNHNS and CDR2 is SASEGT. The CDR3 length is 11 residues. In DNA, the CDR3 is TGTGCCAGCAGTGATCTGGATACGCAGTATTTT. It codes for CASSDLDTQYF.

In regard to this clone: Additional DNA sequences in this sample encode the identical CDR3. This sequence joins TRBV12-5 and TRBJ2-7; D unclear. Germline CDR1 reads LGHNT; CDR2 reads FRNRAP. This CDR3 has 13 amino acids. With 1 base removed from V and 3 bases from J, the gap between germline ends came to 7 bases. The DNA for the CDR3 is TGTGCTAGTGGTTTGGCTAGAGGCTACGAGCAGTACTTC. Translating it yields CASGLARGYEQYF.

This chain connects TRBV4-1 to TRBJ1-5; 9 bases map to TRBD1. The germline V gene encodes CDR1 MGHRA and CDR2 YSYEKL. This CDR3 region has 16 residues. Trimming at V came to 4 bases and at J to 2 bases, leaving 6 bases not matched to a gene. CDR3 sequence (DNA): TGCGCCAGCAGCCGAATACAGGGGGCTGGCAATCAGCCCCAGCATTTT. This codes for CASSRIQGAGNQPQHF.

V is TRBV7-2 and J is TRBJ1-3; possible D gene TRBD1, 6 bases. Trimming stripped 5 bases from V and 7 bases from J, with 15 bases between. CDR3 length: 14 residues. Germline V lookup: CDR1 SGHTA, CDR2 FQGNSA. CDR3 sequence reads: CASSPGQLSNTIYF. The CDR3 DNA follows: TGTGCCAGCAGCCCTGGACAGCTTAGTAACACCATATATTTT.

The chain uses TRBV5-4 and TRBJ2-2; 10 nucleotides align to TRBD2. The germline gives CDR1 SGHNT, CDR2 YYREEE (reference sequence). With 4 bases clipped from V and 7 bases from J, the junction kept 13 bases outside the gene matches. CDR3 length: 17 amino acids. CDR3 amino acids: CASSAGLADARGGELFF. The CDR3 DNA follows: TGTGCCAGCAGCGCTGGACTAGCGGACGCCCGTGGCGGGGAGCTGTTTTTT.

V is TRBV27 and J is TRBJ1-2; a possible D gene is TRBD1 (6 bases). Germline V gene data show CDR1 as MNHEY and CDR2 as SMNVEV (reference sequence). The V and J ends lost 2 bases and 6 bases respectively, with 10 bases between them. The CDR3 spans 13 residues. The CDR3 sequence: CASSLGGQNGYTF. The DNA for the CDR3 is TGTGCCAGCAGTTTAGGGGGACAAAATGGCTACACCTTC.

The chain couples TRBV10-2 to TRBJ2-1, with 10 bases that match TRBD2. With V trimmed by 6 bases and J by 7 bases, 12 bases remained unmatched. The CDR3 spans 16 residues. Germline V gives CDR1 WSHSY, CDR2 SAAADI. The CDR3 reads CASSLAGVTLGNEQFF. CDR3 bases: TGCGCCAGCAGCCTAGCGGGAGTGACTTTGGGAAATGAGCAGTTCTTC.

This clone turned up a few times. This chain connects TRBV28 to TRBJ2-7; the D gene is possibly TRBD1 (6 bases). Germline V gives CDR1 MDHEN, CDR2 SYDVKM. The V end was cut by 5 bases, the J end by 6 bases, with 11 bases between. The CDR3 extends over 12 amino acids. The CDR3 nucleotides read TGTGCCAGCAGTCTCACAGGGTCCGAGCAGTACTTC. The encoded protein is CASSLTGSEQYF.

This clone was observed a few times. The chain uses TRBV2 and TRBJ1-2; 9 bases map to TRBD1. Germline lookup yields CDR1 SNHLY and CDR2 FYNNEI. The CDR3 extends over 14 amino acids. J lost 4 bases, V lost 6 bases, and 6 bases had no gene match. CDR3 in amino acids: CASRTGTGPYGYTF. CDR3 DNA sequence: TGTGCCAGCAGGACCGGGACAGGGCCCTATGGCTACACCTTC.